The 28 T cell receptor beta chains in this list originate from one sample, sequenced in a study of blood T cell repertoires in COVID-19. Using immunoSEQ multiplex PCR, the repertoire was profiled, and TCRdb retains in-frame clones only, with some absent. The sample consists of roughly 250,000 clones, around four fifths of them appearing once. The specimen sequenced was peripheral blood. All receptors come from a man aged 45-60 years with acute or convalescent COVID-19.

The CDR3 loop is CASSLNGENEQFF. DNA for the CDR3: TGTGCCAGCAGCTTGAATGGGGAGAATGAGCAGTTCTTC. This sequence joins TRBV5-6 and TRBJ2-1, with D perhaps TRBD2 (5 bases). V lost 1 base and J lost 7, with 9 bases in between. Germline loops: CDR1 SGHDT, CDR2 YYEEEE. This CDR3 spans 13 amino acids.

The V call is TRBV5-4, the J call TRBJ1-1, with TRBD1 as a possible D gene (6 bases). This CDR3 is built from 15 residues. Germline V gives CDR1 SGHNT, CDR2 YYREEE (reference sequence). The V end lost 0 bases, the J end lost 1 base, and 10 bases lay between the germline ends. The CDR3 here is CASSLALGGNTEAFF. DNA of the CDR3: TGTGCCAGCAGCTTGGCTTTAGGGGGGAACACTGAAGCTTTCTTT.

The V gene is TRBV5-4, the J gene TRBJ1-2; 8 positions match TRBD1. The CDR3 runs 14 residues. CDR1 and CDR2 from the germline V gene are SGHNT and YYREEE (reference sequence). V gave up 3 bases and J gave up 4 bases; unmatched junction bases: 5. The CDR3: CASSSGQGGYGYTF. The CDR3 bases are TGTGCCAGCAGCTCCGGACAGGGCGGCTATGGCTACACCTTC. Based on the CDR3 plus reference TRBV5-4 and TRBJ1-2, the full variable domain is ETGVTQSPTHLIKTRGQQVTLRCSSQSGHNTVSWYQQALGQGPQFIFQYYREEENGRGNFPPRFSGLQFPNYSSELNVNALELDDSALYLCASSSGQGGYGYTFGSGTRLTVV.

The chain has TRBV9 and TRBJ2-7; the D gene is possibly TRBD2 (6 bases). Per the germline V gene, CDR1 is SGDLS and CDR2 is YYNGEE. The CDR3 is 13 residues long. V was pared by 2 bases and J by 5 bases, with 11 bases between. The CDR3 loop is CASSVGWGDEQYF. CDR3 coding DNA: TGTGCCAGCAGCGTGGGTTGGGGGGACGAGCAGTACTTC.

The V call is TRBV10-3, the J call TRBJ1-5; a possible D gene is TRBD1 (6 bases). This CDR3 region has 15 residues. Germline CDR1 is ENHRY and CDR2 is SYGVKD. Trimming pared 6 bases from V and 0 bases from J, leaving 12 bases between. As DNA, the CDR3 is TGTGCCATCAGCCCCTCAGGGGATAGCAATCAGCCCCAGCATTTT. This translates into CAISPSGDSNQPQHF.

This chain uses TRBV27 with TRBJ2-7; no clear D. This CDR3 comprises 14 residues. In germline, CDR1 is MNHEY, CDR2 SMNVEV (reference sequence). Trimming stripped 0 bases from V and 1 base from J, with 7 bases between. The CDR3 here is CASSLSLLSYEQYF. Here the CDR3 DNA reads TGTGCCAGCAGTTTATCCCTCTTGTCCTACGAGCAGTACTTC.

The V and J genes are TRBV28 and TRBJ2-3; perhaps TRBD2 as D (5 bases). V dropped 4 bases and J dropped 0 bases, with 5 bases sitting between them. The CDR3 spans 13 residues. CDR1 MDHEN and CDR2 SYDVKM come from the germline V gene. The CDR3 sequence is CASSSGSTDTQYF. As DNA, the CDR3 is TGTGCCAGCAGTTCGGGGAGCACAGATACGCAGTATTTT.

The rearrangement uses TRBV29-1 and TRBJ2-7; perhaps TRBD2 as D (6 bases). Per the germline V gene, CDR1 is SQVTM and CDR2 is ANQGSEA. Trimming took 8 bases from V and 6 from J, leaving 11 bases between them. The CDR3 sequence is 10 residues long. DNA of the CDR3: TGCAGCATCGGAGGGGCCGAGCAGTACTTC. It translates to CSIGGAEQYF.

Details on this clone: Sequence at one end of the junction differs from germline and may be a read error. The rearrangement uses TRBV5-6 and TRBJ1-4; weak D call: TRBD1 (6 bases). The CDR3 is made up of 16 amino acids. Germline V gene data show CDR1 as SGHDT and CDR2 as YYEEEE. CDR3 loop: CASRLGGGVGNEKLFF. The CDR3 nucleotides read TGTGCCAGCAGATTGGGAGGGGGTGTCGGTAATGAAAAACTGTTTTTT.

This chain uses TRBV12-3 or TRBV12-4 with TRBJ2-3; 7 bases agree with TRBD1. V lost 3 bases and J lost 5; bases outside the gene matches: 2. The CDR3 covers 13 residues. The CDR3 loop reads CASSLTGRDTQYF. Here the CDR3 DNA reads TGTGCCAGCAGTTTGACAGGGAGAGATACGCAGTATTTT.

This sequence joins TRBV5-3 and TRBJ2-1, with TRBD1 matching 11 bases. TRBV5-3 qualifies as an ORF whose function is uncertain. This CDR3 is built from 16 residues. Trimming took 0 bases from V and 6 from J; bases not matched to a gene: 5. CDR3 sequence reads: CARSLVRTGGINEQFF. CDR3 DNA sequence: TGTGCCAGAAGCTTGGTTCGGACAGGGGGCATCAATGAGCAGTTCTTC.

The chain employs TRBV4-1 and TRBJ2-3; TRBD2 agrees at 7 bases. There are 17 residues in the CDR3. Looked up from germline, CDR1 is MGHRA and CDR2 is YSYEKL. Trimming cost V 0 bases and J 3 bases; bases outside gene matches: 9. CDR3 amino acids: CASSQETPGGRTDTQYF. CDR3 DNA sequence: TGCGCCAGCAGCCAAGAAACTCCCGGGGGGAGGACAGATACGCAGTATTTT.

The CDR3 region is CASSLGAGANTEAFF. CDR3 DNA sequence: TGCGCCAGCAGCTTAGGGGCAGGGGCGAACACTGAAGCTTTCTTT. The chain employs TRBV5-1 and TRBJ1-1; D might be TRBD1 (6 bases). The CDR3 covers 15 residues. Per germline, CDR1 SGHRS and CDR2 YFSETQ. V gave up 2 bases and J gave up 1 base, with 12 bases separating them.

The chain joins TRBV27 to TRBJ1-1; 7 nucleotides align to TRBD1. CDR1 is MNHEY, CDR2 SMNVEV, per germline (reference sequence). The CDR3 is 15 residues long. V shed 1 base and J 5 bases; nucleotides not matched to a gene: 7. The CDR3 region is CASSLFQGVRTEAFF. The CDR3 DNA sequence: TGTGCCAGCAGTTTATTCCAGGGGGTGAGGACTGAAGCTTTCTTT.

CDR3 coding DNA: TGTGCCAGCTCACAGGATGCACAGGGATTAGTCGGGAATGAAAAACTGTTTTTT. Residues: CASSQDAQGLVGNEKLFF. The chain employs TRBV18 and TRBJ1-4; D perhaps matches TRBD1 (6 bases). The CDR3 covers 18 residues. Trimming stripped 4 bases from V and 5 bases from J, with 23 bases between. CDR1 KGHSH and CDR2 LQKENI come from the germline V gene.

This clone was seen more than once but under ten times. One junction end does not reproduce the germline sequence, and a read error may be involved. The genes are TRBV7-7 and TRBJ2-1, with D maybe TRBD2 (5 bases). The germline gives CDR1 SSHAT, CDR2 FNYEAQ (reference sequence). The CDR3 has 17 amino acids. The CDR3 DNA reads TGTGCTAGCAGCCCCTATCGGACGGGGAGCTCCTACAATGAGCAGTTCTTC. It is translated as CASSPYRTGSSYNEQFF.

The rearrangement joins TRBV10-1 to TRBJ2-5; the match to TRBD2 covers 8 bases. CDR3 size: 14 residues. The germline CDR1 and CDR2 sequences are WNHNN and SYGVQD (reference sequence). V shed 6 bases, J shed 4 bases, and the junction held 7 bases outside the gene matches. In nucleotides, the CDR3 is TGCGCCAGCAGCCCAGGGACTAGAGGAGAGACCCAGTACTTC. Its protein product is CASSPGTRGETQYF.

The V call is TRBV2, the J call TRBJ1-2, with D tentatively TRBD1 (6 bases). Germline values: CDR1 SNHLY, CDR2 FYNNEI. Between the trimmed V and J ends, which lost 8 bases and 8 bases, there was a span of 12 bases. CDR3 size: 11 residues. The CDR3 reads CASRQAEGYTF. The CDR3 nucleotides read TGTGCCAGCCGACAGGCGGAAGGCTACACCTTC.

This clone was counted only a few times. The chain recombines TRBV5-1 with TRBJ1-1, with TRBD1 as a possible D gene (6 bases). The CDR3 consists of 16 residues. Trimming stripped 0 bases from V and 0 bases from J, with 12 bases between. Germline V gives CDR1 SGHRS, CDR2 YFSETQ. This CDR3 is CASSLGQVPMNTEAFF. The CDR3 bases are TGCGCCAGCAGCTTGGGACAGGTCCCAATGAACACTGAAGCTTTCTTT.

DNA for the CDR3: TGTGCCAGCAGTTACTCCCGGGCCCAGTACTTC. As protein: CASSYSRAQYF. This chain connects TRBV6-5 to TRBJ2-5, with unresolved D. The CDR3 covers 11 residues. Trimming took off 0 bases at V and 9 bases at J, with 5 bases between the two ends. The V gene's germline CDR1 is MNHEY and CDR2 SVGAGI.

The chain combines TRBV28 with TRBJ2-2, with a weak D call TRBD1 (6 bases). The CDR3 has 18 amino acids. Trimming pared 7 bases from V and 7 bases from J, leaving 28 bases between. Germline CDR1 reads MDHEN; CDR2 reads SYDVKM. The CDR3 region is CASTDPLRDTIEGGELFF. The CDR3, as DNA: TGTGCCAGCACCGACCCTCTCCGGGACACAATAGAAGGCGGGGAGCTGTTTTTT.

This chain links TRBV18 with TRBJ1-3; TRBD1 might be the D (6 bases). The CDR3 is made up of 15 amino acids. The germline CDR1 and CDR2 sequences are KGHSH and LQKENI. The germline V and J ends were trimmed by 2 bases and 4 bases, with 12 bases remaining between them. CDR3 sequence: CASSPIKGDGNTIYF. The CDR3, as DNA: TGTGCCAGCTCACCAATTAAGGGGGACGGAAACACCATATATTTT.

This chain uses TRBV9 with TRBJ2-1; the D gene is possibly TRBD2 (7 bases). This CDR3 comprises 12 residues. CDR1 is SGDLS, CDR2 YYNGEE, per germline. V shed 4 bases and J shed 10 bases, with 12 bases lying between them. The CDR3 region has the DNA TGTGCCAGCAGCTCCGCGGGGGCCGAGCAGTTCTTC. Amino acid sequence: CASSSAGAEQFF.

This clone came up once. V gene TRBV27 combines with J gene TRBJ1-5; 10 nucleotides align to TRBD1. The length of the CDR3 is 15 residues. Trimming cost V 6 bases and J 6 bases; bases outside gene matches: 8. CDR1 and CDR2 from the germline V gene are MNHEY and SMNVEV (reference sequence). CDR3 nucleotides: TGTGCCAGCAGCTCGGGACAGGGGTGGAGTCAGCCCCAGCATTTT. Protein sequence: CASSSGQGWSQPQHF.

The chain links TRBV12-3 or TRBV12-4 to TRBJ1-5; the D gene is possibly TRBD1 (6 bases). V lost 6 bases, J lost 4 bases, and 10 bases lay in between. The CDR3 spans 13 residues. CDR3 region: CASSRQENQPQHF. In DNA form, the CDR3 reads TGTGCCAGCAGCAGACAGGAAAATCAGCCCCAGCATTTT.

The gene calls are TRBV28 and TRBJ1-1; possibly TRBD1 for D (6 bases). CDR1 is MDHEN, CDR2 SYDVKM, per germline. The CDR3 has 14 residues. V was cut by 7 bases and J by 7 bases, with 19 bases left in between. CDR3 sequence reads: CASNPPGGGLEAFF. CDR3 nucleotides: TGTGCCAGCAATCCCCCGGGGGGGGGCCTTGAAGCTTTCTTT.

The V call is TRBV10-1, the J call TRBJ1-1, with unresolved D. The germline CDR1 and CDR2 sequences are WNHNN and SYGVQD (reference sequence). The CDR3 totals 13 residues. Between the trimmed V and J ends, which lost 2 bases and 7 bases, there was a span of 11 bases. The CDR3 loop reads CASSEGGLHEAFF. CDR3 coding DNA: TGCGCCAGCAGTGAGGGAGGACTCCATGAAGCTTTCTTT.

The chain couples TRBV6-5 to TRBJ2-2; the D gene is possibly TRBD1 (5 bases). Germline-derived CDR1 and CDR2 are MNHEY and SVGAGI. Trimming removed 3 bases at V and 5 bases at J, with 16 bases between. The CDR3 is 16 amino acids. The CDR3 DNA reads as TGTGCCAGCAGTTATGCCCTAGGCAGGGTGACCGGGGAGCTGTTTTTT. As protein: CASSYALGRVTGELFF.